A single sample is the source of the 14 T cell receptor beta chains below, sequenced in a study of PD-1 blockade in classical Hodgkin lymphoma. The table came from immunoSEQ multiplex PCR; TCRdb's copy has only in-frame clones and leaves some out. The sample has tens of thousands of clones; more than 60% are singletons. Brentuximab vedotin exposure varied, and every patient relapsed after autologous stem cell transplantation. Sequencing used peripheral blood mononuclear cells (PBMCs), obtained at baseline. The source of these receptors is a human donor with classical Hodgkin lymphoma.

V gene TRBV18 combines with J gene TRBJ1-4; the D gene is possibly TRBD1 (6 bases). V was shortened by 3 bases and J by 8 bases, with 19 bases between the two germline ends. CDR3 size: 16 residues. Per the germline V gene, CDR1 is KGHSH and CDR2 is LQKENI. CDR3 sequence (DNA): TGTGCCAGCTCACCGGAACCCACAGGGTTGGACGAAAAACTGTTTTTT. It specifies CASSPEPTGLDEKLFF.

The chain is built from TRBV27 and TRBJ1-6, with 10 bases matching TRBD1. The V and J ends lost 5 bases and 2 bases, in that order; junction bases with no gene match: 3. CDR3 length equals 16 residues. CDR1 is MNHEY and CDR2 is SMNVEV in the germline V gene (reference sequence). The CDR3, as DNA: TGTGCCAGCAGTGCGGGACAGGGGACCTATAATTCACCCCTCCACTTT. Its protein product is CASSAGQGTYNSPLHF.

This chain uses TRBV4-3 with TRBJ1-1; D unclear. The CDR3 has 14 residues. Trimming cost V 4 bases and J 1 base, with 10 bases left between them. Germline V lookup: CDR1 LGHNA, CDR2 YSLEER. The CDR3 protein is CASSPLLQNTEAFF. CDR3 coding DNA: TGCGCCAGCAGCCCACTGCTACAGAACACTGAAGCTTTCTTT.

The J gene is TRBJ2-3, the V gene TRBV7-8; D gene uncertain. Germline loops: CDR1 SGHVS, CDR2 FQNEAQ. CDR3 length equals 14 residues. V shed 2 bases and J shed 0 bases, with 6 bases lying between them. For the CDR3, the DNA is TGTGCCAGCAGCTTACTGAGTAGCACAGATACGCAGTATTTT. Its translation: CASSLLSSTDTQYF.

The gene calls are TRBV5-1 and TRBJ2-1; 11 bases are a match to TRBD2. Germline V CDR1 and CDR2: SGHRS, YFSETQ. The CDR3 contains 14 residues. J was trimmed by 9 bases and V by 4 bases; bases with no gene match: 6. The CDR3 sequence: CASSIGTSGPEQFF. The CDR3 DNA is TGCGCCAGCAGCATCGGGACTAGCGGACCTGAGCAGTTCTTC.

The genes are TRBV19 and TRBJ1-1; 11 bases map to TRBD1. The V and J ends lost 7 bases and 8 bases, in that order; junction bases with no gene match: 12. There are 15 residues in the CDR3. Germline V lookup: CDR1 LNHDA, CDR2 SQIVND (reference sequence). Written as DNA, the CDR3 is TGTGCCAGTAAGCGCACCGGGACAGGGGGGACCGAAGCTTTCTTT. This encodes CASKRTGTGGTEAFF.

This clone was picked up one time. The chain employs TRBV6-4 and TRBJ2-2; 7 nucleotides agree with TRBD1. The CDR3 covers 15 residues. The ends lost 5 bases at V and 5 bases at J; junction bases unmatched: 8. Looked up from germline, CDR1 is MRHNA and CDR2 is SNTAGT. CDR3 region: CASSPQGLGTGELFF. The CDR3 bases are TGTGCCAGCAGTCCACAGGGGTTGGGGACCGGGGAGCTGTTTTTT.

The chain links TRBV6-6 to TRBJ2-7; no definite D call. V was cut by 4 bases and J by 4 bases, with 14 bases left in between. The CDR3 is 14 residues long. Germline loops: CDR1 MNHNY, CDR2 SVGAGI (reference sequence). The CDR3 sequence: CASSFAHVGYEQYF. CDR3 DNA: TGTGCCAGCAGTTTCGCCCACGTCGGGTACGAGCAGTACTTC.

The genes are TRBV5-1 and TRBJ2-2, with D possibly being TRBD2 (5 bases). Germline V gene sequence: CDR1 SGHRS, CDR2 YFSETQ. This CDR3 spans 16 amino acids. V was trimmed by 0 bases and J by 0 bases, leaving 9 bases between them. For the CDR3, the DNA is TGCGCCAGCAGCTTGGCACCGACTACGAACACCGGGGAGCTGTTTTTT. It codes for CASSLAPTTNTGELFF.

This chain links TRBV7-8 with TRBJ2-7; 14 bases agree with TRBD2. CDR3 length: 15 residues. V lost 4 bases to trimming and J lost 5 bases; unmatched junction nucleotides: 4. Germline lookup yields CDR1 SGHVS and CDR2 FQNEAQ. The CDR3 sequence is CASSSPGLAGDEQYF. In DNA form, the CDR3 reads TGTGCCAGCAGCTCTCCGGGACTAGCGGGAGACGAGCAGTACTTC. The variable domain in full, with the rest retrieved from reference TRBV7-8 and TRBJ2-7, is GAGVSQSPRYKVAKRGQDVALRCDPISGHVSLFWYQQALGQGPEFLTYFQNEAQLDKSGLPSDRFFAERPEGSVSTLKIQRTQQEDSAVYLCASSSPGLAGDEQYFGPGTRLTVT.

J is TRBJ1-1 and V is TRBV6-5; D is undetermined. V shed 6 bases and J shed 4 bases, with 6 bases lying between them. This CDR3 has 11 amino acids. Germline V gives CDR1 MNHEY, CDR2 SVGAGI. Here the CDR3 reads CASRAGTEAFF. The CDR3 DNA sequence: TGTGCCAGCAGGGCCGGCACTGAAGCTTTCTTT.

The genes are TRBV7-8 and TRBJ1-2; 9 bases map to TRBD1. CDR3 size: 15 residues. Trimming removed 4 bases from V and 7 bases from J; junction bases left unmatched: 10. The germline gives CDR1 SGHVS, CDR2 FQNEAQ. In DNA form, the CDR3 reads TGTGCCAGCAGCTCCGGTGAGGGACAGGGTGCTGGCTACACCTTC. It codes for CASSSGEGQGAGYTF.

This clone was found a few times. This chain connects TRBV7-9 to TRBJ1-6; unclear D gene. V was trimmed by 3 bases and J by 9 bases, leaving 12 bases between them. CDR1 and CDR2 from the germline V gene are SEHNR and FQNEAQ (reference sequence). This CDR3 comprises 14 residues. CDR3 in amino acids: CASSFFGEGSPLHF. DNA for the CDR3: TGTGCCAGCAGCTTCTTCGGTGAGGGTTCACCCCTCCACTTT.

The rearrangement uses TRBV7-8 and TRBJ2-5; tentatively, D is TRBD1 (6 bases). The germline V gene encodes CDR1 SGHVS and CDR2 FQNEAQ. The CDR3 totals 15 residues. V lost 5 bases and J lost 4, with 17 bases in between. The CDR3 DNA is TGTGCCAGCAGCCCCCTTCTGGGGGCGCGAGAGACCCAGTACTTC. Encoded protein: CASSPLLGARETQYF.